This entry lists 7 T cell receptor beta chains sequenced from one sample in a study of T cell changes during pregnancy in multiple sclerosis. The assay was immunoSEQ multiplex PCR, and TCRdb's table has in-frame clones only and misses some. The table has 53,000 or so clones, around 94% seen once. The sequences come from CD4+ T cells from peripheral blood mononuclear cells, collected in the second trimester of pregnancy. These receptors originate from a female donor with multiple sclerosis, enrolled in a pregnancy study.

The chain joins TRBV6-5 to TRBJ1-5; 9 nucleotides align to TRBD1. V dropped 4 bases and J dropped 0; count of bases not matched to a gene: 1. The germline V gene encodes CDR1 MNHEY and CDR2 SVGAGI. The CDR3 spans 15 residues. CDR3 sequence reads: CASSWTGDSNQPQHF. The CDR3 DNA reads TGTGCCAGCAGTTGGACAGGGGATAGCAATCAGCCCCAGCATTTT.

The chain couples TRBV2 to TRBJ2-5, with 8 bases lining up with TRBD2. Trimming removed 7 bases from V and 2 bases from J; junction bases left unmatched: 9. The CDR3 runs 15 residues. CDR1 is SNHLY and CDR2 is FYNNEI in the germline V gene. This CDR3 reads CASTLAGGRQETQYF. CDR3 DNA: TGTGCCAGCACTTTGGCGGGGGGCAGACAAGAGACCCAGTACTTC.

This CDR3 reads CASSVGAGKEKLFF. DNA of the CDR3: TGTGCCAGCAGCGTAGGGGCAGGGAAAGAAAAACTGTTTTTT. V is TRBV9 and J is TRBJ1-4; perhaps TRBD1 as D (5 bases). Germline CDR1 SGDLS, CDR2 YYNGEE. The CDR3 covers 14 residues. Trimming took 0 bases from V and 8 from J, leaving 11 bases between them.

The chain has TRBV11-2 and TRBJ2-1; 7 bases agree with TRBD2. This CDR3 spans 16 amino acids. Trimming took 6 bases from V and 2 from J; bases not matched to a gene: 10. From germline, CDR1 is SGHAT and CDR2 FQNNGV. CDR3 coding DNA: TGTGCCAGCAGACCGCCGGGGGGATTCACCTACAATGAGCAGTTCTTC. This encodes CASRPPGGFTYNEQFF.

This clone is a singleton in its sample. V gene TRBV9 combines with J gene TRBJ2-7; D may be TRBD1 (5 bases). Between the trimmed V and J ends, which lost 0 bases and 1 base, there was a span of 11 bases. The germline V gene encodes CDR1 SGDLS and CDR2 YYNGEE. The CDR3 totals 15 residues. CDR3 DNA sequence: TGTGCCAGCAGCGTAGGTTTGACAGCGTCCTACGAGCAGTACTTC. Protein: CASSVGLTASYEQYF.

The V and J genes are TRBV7-9 and TRBJ1-1; TRBD1 might be the D (5 bases). The CDR3 length is 14 residues. Trimming removed 1 base from V and 3 bases from J, with 9 bases in between. Germline V gene sequence: CDR1 SEHNR, CDR2 FQNEAQ (reference sequence). This CDR3 reads CASSLERGDTEAFF. DNA for the CDR3: TGTGCCAGCAGCTTAGAGCGGGGCGACACTGAAGCTTTCTTT.

J is TRBJ2-1 and V is TRBV11-3, with 9 bases identical to TRBD1. The CDR3 contains 16 residues. Germline CDR1 SGHNT, CDR2 YENEEA. V lost 4 bases, J lost 2 bases, and 6 bases stayed unmatched. The CDR3 loop reads CASSYRRQGAYNEQFF. As DNA, the CDR3 is TGTGCCAGCAGCTATCGAAGACAGGGGGCCTACAATGAGCAGTTCTTC.